A selection of T cell receptor beta chains follows, all from one sample in a study of post-analysis software for immune sequencing data. TCRdb itself ran the PCR reads through MiXCR, one entry per CDR3 protein. The table has approximately 730,000 distinct CDR3 sequences, 25% to 30% seen once. What was sequenced was blood. These receptors all come from a girl between 10 and 17 years old with multiple sclerosis. Each CDR3 is given with its conserved first and last residue. The D gene is left open where the match is weak. Not all rows give a size; the values are once, few, many and, for expanded clones, a class.

j_call: TRBJ1-1; clone_size: NA; v_call: TRBV6-5; cdr3_length: 14; d_call: NA; cdr3_aa: CASSYQGSRAEAFF; cdr3_nt: TGTGCCAGCAGTTACCAGGGGAGTAGGGCTGAAGCTTTCTTT
j_call: TRBJ2-3; clone_size: few; v_call: TRBV20-1; cdr3_length: 10; d_call: NA; cdr3_aa: CSAEPDTQYF; cdr3_nt: TGCAGTGCTGAACCAGATACGCAGTATTTT
j_call: TRBJ2-1; clone_size: few; v_call: TRBV29-1; cdr3_length: 14; d_call: TRBD1; cdr3_aa: CSVEKAGGHNEQFF; cdr3_nt: TGCAGCGTTGAGAAGGCAGGGGGTCACAATGAGCAGTTCTTC
j_call: TRBJ2-7; clone_size: NA; v_call: TRBV5-5; cdr3_length: 15; d_call: NA; cdr3_aa: CASSLRVGVNYEQYF; cdr3_nt: TGTGCCAGCAGCTTGCGGGTGGGGGTGAACTACGAGCAGTACTTC
j_call: TRBJ2-5; clone_size: NA; v_call: TRBV5-1; cdr3_length: 15; d_call: NA; cdr3_aa: CASQRPGLSYETQYF; cdr3_nt: TGCGCCAGTCAGAGACCGGGACTCTCATACGAGACCCAGTACTTC
j_call: TRBJ2-3; clone_size: few; v_call: TRBV20-1; cdr3_length: 15; d_call: NA; cdr3_aa: CSAGDPAARTDTQYF; cdr3_nt: TGCAGTGCTGGCGATCCAGCGGCTCGCACAGATACGCAGTATTTT
j_call: TRBJ2-3; clone_size: few; v_call: TRBV6-5; cdr3_length: 14; d_call: TRBD2; cdr3_aa: CASSYSSGADTQYF; cdr3_nt: TGTGCCAGCAGTTACTCTAGCGGGGCAGATACGCAGTATTTT
j_call: TRBJ2-3; clone_size: few; v_call: TRBV12-3/TRBV12-4; cdr3_length: 16; d_call: NA; cdr3_aa: CASSSLGGVGTDTQYF; cdr3_nt: TGTGCCAGCAGTTCCCTGGGCGGGGTTGGCACAGATACGCAGTATTTT
j_call: TRBJ1-1; clone_size: NA; v_call: TRBV5-1; cdr3_length: 12; d_call: NA; cdr3_aa: CASRPVDGEAFF; cdr3_nt: TGCGCCAGCAGACCAGTCGATGGGGAAGCTTTCTTT
j_call: TRBJ2-4; clone_size: few; v_call: TRBV7-9; cdr3_length: 15; d_call: NA; cdr3_aa: CASSLGRNSKNIQYF; cdr3_nt: TGTGCCAGCAGCTTAGGGCGGAATTCCAAAAACATTCAGTACTTC
j_call: TRBJ1-1; clone_size: NA; v_call: TRBV19; cdr3_length: 14; d_call: TRBD1; cdr3_aa: CASSLGQGEAEAFF; cdr3_nt: TGTGCCAGTAGTCTTGGACAGGGGGAGGCTGAAGCTTTCTTT
j_call: TRBJ2-4; clone_size: NA; v_call: TRBV20-1; cdr3_length: 18; d_call: TRBD2; cdr3_aa: CSAFLAGGSAWALPEQYF; cdr3_nt: TGCAGTGCGTTCCTAGCGGGAGGCTCTGCCTGGGCTTTACCAGAGCAGTACTTC
j_call: TRBJ1-5; clone_size: NA; v_call: TRBV6-6; cdr3_length: 15; d_call: NA; cdr3_aa: CASSRPGGSNQPQHF; cdr3_nt: TGTGCCAGCAGCCGACCCGGTGGGAGCAATCAGCCCCAGCATTTT
j_call: TRBJ2-7; clone_size: NA; v_call: TRBV5-6; cdr3_length: 17; d_call: NA; cdr3_aa: CASSWRGQVPFSYEQYF; cdr3_nt: TGTGCCAGCAGCTGGAGGGGTCAGGTCCCATTCTCCTACGAGCAGTACTTC
j_call: TRBJ2-5; clone_size: few; v_call: TRBV4-1; cdr3_length: 16; d_call: NA; cdr3_aa: CASSQEGSGLQETQYF; cdr3_nt: TGCGCCAGCAGCCAAGAAGGGTCCGGATTGCAAGAGACCCAGTACTTC
j_call: TRBJ2-6; clone_size: NA; v_call: TRBV28; cdr3_length: 15; d_call: NA; cdr3_aa: CASSSKGVGANVLTF; cdr3_nt: TGTGCCAGCAGTTCCAAGGGGGTTGGGGCCAACGTCCTGACTTTC
j_call: TRBJ1-1; clone_size: NA; v_call: TRBV20-1; cdr3_length: 14; d_call: TRBD1; cdr3_aa: CSGTGTGMNTEAFF; cdr3_nt: TGCAGTGGGACGGGGACAGGGATGAACACTGAAGCTTTCTTT
j_call: TRBJ1-2; clone_size: NA; v_call: TRBV9; cdr3_length: 14; d_call: NA; cdr3_aa: CASSVGPHTYGYTF; cdr3_nt: TGTGCCAGCAGCGTAGGACCGCATACCTATGGCTACACCTTC
j_call: TRBJ2-7; clone_size: NA; v_call: TRBV27; cdr3_length: 13; d_call: NA; cdr3_aa: CASSLHSFREQYF; cdr3_nt: TGTGCCAGCAGTTTGCATTCGTTCCGCGAGCAGTACTTC
j_call: TRBJ1-6; clone_size: few; v_call: TRBV12-3/TRBV12-4; cdr3_length: 15; d_call: NA; cdr3_aa: CASSLGPADNSPLHF; cdr3_nt: TGTGCCAGCAGTTTAGGTCCAGCCGATAATTCACCCCTCCACTTT
j_call: TRBJ2-4; clone_size: NA; v_call: TRBV7-2; cdr3_length: 15; d_call: TRBD2; cdr3_aa: CASGAGVVAKNIQYF; cdr3_nt: TGTGCCAGTGGGGCGGGGGTCGTGGCCAAAAACATTCAGTACTTC
j_call: TRBJ2-1; clone_size: NA; v_call: TRBV2; cdr3_length: 17; d_call: TRBD2; cdr3_aa: CASTPLLASGRINEQFF; cdr3_nt: TGTGCCAGCACCCCGCTTTTAGCTAGCGGGAGGATCAATGAGCAGTTCTTC
j_call: TRBJ1-1; clone_size: NA; v_call: TRBV29-1; cdr3_length: 11; d_call: NA; cdr3_aa: CSVYRDPEAFF; cdr3_nt: TGCAGCGTCTACCGGGACCCTGAAGCTTTCTTT
j_call: TRBJ2-1; clone_size: NA; v_call: TRBV28; cdr3_length: 15; d_call: TRBD2; cdr3_aa: CASSPPREVRNEQFF; cdr3_nt: TGTGCCAGCAGCCCACCCCGGGAGGTTCGTAATGAGCAGTTCTTC
j_call: TRBJ2-5; clone_size: few; v_call: TRBV13; cdr3_length: 13; d_call: TRBD2; cdr3_aa: CASSYPEGREQYF; cdr3_nt: TGTGCCAGCAGCTACCCCGAGGGGAGGGAGCAGTACTTC
j_call: TRBJ2-1; clone_size: NA; v_call: TRBV6-1; cdr3_length: 13; d_call: NA; cdr3_aa: CASSDTPKGEQFF; cdr3_nt: TGTGCCAGCAGTGATACCCCAAAAGGAGAGCAGTTCTTC
j_call: TRBJ2-7; clone_size: NA; v_call: TRBV20-1; cdr3_length: 15; d_call: NA; cdr3_aa: CSASGLSTTNYEQYF; cdr3_nt: TGCAGTGCTAGTGGACTATCCACAACTAATTACGAGCAGTACTTC
j_call: TRBJ2-3; clone_size: few; v_call: TRBV12-3/TRBV12-4; cdr3_length: 17; d_call: TRBD2; cdr3_aa: CASTTRLAEYSTDTQYF; cdr3_nt: TGTGCCAGCACCACTCGACTAGCGGAGTATAGCACAGATACGCAGTATTTT
j_call: TRBJ2-1; clone_size: NA; v_call: TRBV3-1; cdr3_length: 14; d_call: NA; cdr3_aa: CASSQVSLAPEQFF; cdr3_nt: TGTGCCAGCAGCCAAGTCTCTCTAGCCCCTGAGCAGTTCTTC
j_call: TRBJ2-2; clone_size: NA; v_call: TRBV29-1; cdr3_length: 14; d_call: TRBD2; cdr3_aa: CSGEGSGRAGELFF; cdr3_nt: TGCAGCGGCGAGGGTAGCGGGAGGGCCGGGGAGCTGTTTTTT
j_call: TRBJ1-2; clone_size: NA; v_call: TRBV6-5; cdr3_length: 16; d_call: TRBD1; cdr3_aa: CASTPQGQRANYGYTF; cdr3_nt: TGTGCCAGCACTCCCCAGGGACAGCGAGCTAACTATGGCTACACCTTC
j_call: TRBJ2-7; clone_size: few; v_call: TRBV12-5; cdr3_length: 11; d_call: NA; cdr3_aa: CASVEGYEQYF; cdr3_nt: TGTGCTAGTGTAGAGGGATACGAGCAGTACTTC
j_call: TRBJ2-7; clone_size: NA; v_call: TRBV20-1; cdr3_length: 15; d_call: TRBD2; cdr3_aa: CSAIASGTLSYEQYF; cdr3_nt: TGCAGTGCCATCGCTAGCGGGACCTTATCCTACGAGCAGTACTTC
j_call: TRBJ1-2; clone_size: NA; v_call: TRBV2; cdr3_length: 13; d_call: TRBD1; cdr3_aa: CASRLDRGSAYTF; cdr3_nt: TGTGCCAGCAGGTTGGACAGGGGAAGTGCCTACACCTTC
j_call: TRBJ2-3; clone_size: few; v_call: TRBV7-2; cdr3_length: 15; d_call: TRBD2; cdr3_aa: CASSSRSGRGDTQYF; cdr3_nt: TGTGCCAGCAGCTCACGTAGCGGGAGAGGAGATACGCAGTATTTT
j_call: TRBJ1-2; clone_size: few; v_call: TRBV5-6; cdr3_length: 14; d_call: NA; cdr3_aa: CASSWRGANYGYTF; cdr3_nt: TGTGCCAGCAGCTGGCGCGGCGCTAACTATGGCTACACCTTC
j_call: TRBJ1-1; clone_size: NA; v_call: TRBV27; cdr3_length: 14; d_call: TRBD1; cdr3_aa: CASRTPQGTTEAFF; cdr3_nt: TGTGCCAGCAGGACCCCACAGGGGACCACTGAAGCTTTCTTT
j_call: TRBJ2-3; clone_size: few; v_call: TRBV5-1; cdr3_length: 17; d_call: TRBD2; cdr3_aa: CASSLAASGSGADTQYF; cdr3_nt: TGCGCCAGCAGCTTGGCGGCTAGCGGGAGTGGGGCAGATACGCAGTATTTT
j_call: TRBJ2-5; clone_size: many; v_call: TRBV5-1; cdr3_length: 15; d_call: TRBD2; cdr3_aa: CASSRTSGVLETQYF; cdr3_nt: TGCGCCAGCAGCCGAACTAGCGGGGTTCTGGAGACCCAGTACTTC
j_call: TRBJ1-5; clone_size: NA; v_call: TRBV2; cdr3_length: 15; d_call: NA; cdr3_aa: CASNVGEGGNQPQHF; cdr3_nt: TGTGCCAGCAACGTCGGGGAAGGGGGCAATCAGCCCCAGCATTTT
j_call: TRBJ1-4; clone_size: few; v_call: TRBV7-2; cdr3_length: 16; d_call: NA; cdr3_aa: CASSPEPGTVSEKLFF; cdr3_nt: TGTGCCAGCAGCCCCGAACCCGGGACGGTATCCGAAAAACTGTTTTTT
j_call: TRBJ2-1; clone_size: few; v_call: TRBV7-9; cdr3_length: 16; d_call: TRBD2; cdr3_aa: CASSGPGLARDYEQFF; cdr3_nt: TGTGCCAGCAGCGGACCGGGACTAGCGAGGGACTATGAGCAGTTCTTC
j_call: TRBJ1-2; clone_size: NA; v_call: TRBV20-1; cdr3_length: 14; d_call: NA; cdr3_aa: CSARAPTDLYGYTF; cdr3_nt: TGCAGTGCTAGAGCCCCGACAGACTTATATGGCTACACCTTC
j_call: TRBJ1-1; clone_size: once; v_call: TRBV14; cdr3_length: 15; d_call: TRBD1; cdr3_aa: CASSQGETGKSEAFF; cdr3_nt: TGTGCCAGCAGCCAAGGTGAGACAGGGAAGTCTGAAGCTTTCTTT
j_call: TRBJ2-3; clone_size: NA; v_call: TRBV4-3; cdr3_length: 15; d_call: NA; cdr3_aa: CASSQDQLAADTQYF; cdr3_nt: TGCGCCAGCAGCCAAGATCAATTAGCGGCGGATACGCAGTATTTT
j_call: TRBJ2-7; clone_size: few; v_call: TRBV28; cdr3_length: 13; d_call: NA; cdr3_aa: CASRVGTPYEQYF; cdr3_nt: TGTGCCAGCAGGGTAGGGACCCCCTACGAGCAGTACTTC
j_call: TRBJ2-5; clone_size: few; v_call: TRBV27; cdr3_length: 14; d_call: NA; cdr3_aa: CASSPDLYEETQYF; cdr3_nt: TGTGCCAGCAGCCCCGACTTGTACGAAGAGACCCAGTACTTC
j_call: TRBJ2-7; clone_size: NA; v_call: TRBV5-1; cdr3_length: 16; d_call: TRBD2; cdr3_aa: CASSVALAGGPNEQYF; cdr3_nt: TGCGCCAGCAGCGTGGCACTAGCGGGAGGGCCGAACGAGCAGTACTTC
j_call: TRBJ2-1; clone_size: NA; v_call: TRBV2; cdr3_length: 14; d_call: TRBD1; cdr3_aa: CASSPGQGPSGQFF; cdr3_nt: TGTGCCAGCAGTCCTGGACAGGGCCCCAGTGGGCAGTTCTTC
j_call: TRBJ2-7; clone_size: NA; v_call: TRBV7-2; cdr3_length: 15; d_call: NA; cdr3_aa: CASSKYEWGNYEQYF; cdr3_nt: TGTGCCAGCAGCAAATATGAATGGGGGAACTACGAGCAGTACTTC
j_call: TRBJ1-6; clone_size: few; v_call: TRBV19; cdr3_length: 15; d_call: TRBD1; cdr3_aa: CASSITGGKNSPLHF; cdr3_nt: TGTGCCAGTAGTATCACAGGGGGCAAAAATTCACCCCTCCACTTT
j_call: TRBJ1-6; clone_size: few; v_call: TRBV20-1; cdr3_length: 13; d_call: NA; cdr3_aa: CSARAGTNSPLHF; cdr3_nt: TGCAGTGCTAGAGCCGGGACTAATTCACCCCTCCACTTT
j_call: TRBJ2-1; clone_size: NA; v_call: TRBV7-2; cdr3_length: 16; d_call: NA; cdr3_aa: CASLAVFSKSYNEQFF; cdr3_nt: TGTGCCAGCTTAGCGGTCTTCTCTAAGTCCTACAATGAGCAGTTCTTC
j_call: TRBJ1-1; clone_size: few; v_call: TRBV6-5; cdr3_length: 13; d_call: NA; cdr3_aa: CASSDTLGTEAFF; cdr3_nt: TGTGCCAGCAGCGACACACTGGGAACTGAAGCTTTCTTT
j_call: TRBJ1-1; clone_size: NA; v_call: TRBV18; cdr3_length: 15; d_call: NA; cdr3_aa: CASSPLPGQNTEAFF; cdr3_nt: TGTGCCAGCTCACCGTTACCGGGCCAGAACACTGAAGCTTTCTTT